The TCR beta chain described here comes from a study of blood T cell repertoires in COVID-19. Here immunoSEQ multiplex PCR was the method, and the copy in TCRdb shows in-frame clones only, minus some. Among about 240,000 clones listed, 82% were seen once. The CDR3 sequence is 17 residues long. This clonotype was obtained from a woman aged 18-29 years with acute or convalescent COVID-19. The gene calls are TRBV21-1 and TRBJ1-4. TRBV21-1 has pseudogene status. Sample: peripheral blood. CDR3 protein: CASSKGSQCATNEKLFF. DNA of the CDR3: TGTGCCAGCAGCAAAGGGTCGCAATGCGCAACTAATGAAAAACTGTTTTTT.